Below are 17 T cell receptor beta chains sequenced from a single sample in a study of Tregs in tolerant kidney transplant recipients (dated 2019 in TCRdb). The time point label for this specimen denotes: blood sample drawn before combined kidney and bone marrow transplant. The receptor library was made with the immunoSEQ multiplex PCR assay. As stored in TCRdb, this immuneACCESS dataset retains in-frame rearrangements with V and J assigned. A fraction of the clones does not appear; measured against another copy, unresolved V genes explain less than half of the discrepancy, and the remainder lacks a known reason. This sample lists roughly 66,000 clones; 80% to 95% were detected once. The biggest ten clones account for roughly 9.7% of the sample. Sequenced here: CD8+ T cells from blood, sampled before the transplant. Receptors originate from a human donor who received a combined kidney and bone marrow transplant.

The chain employs TRBV9 and TRBJ1-3; D is ambiguous. Germline V CDR1 and CDR2: SGDLS, YYNGEE. Trimming cost V 3 bases and J 2 bases, with 9 bases left between them. The CDR3 contains 14 residues. CDR3 sequence: CASSGGSTGNTIYF. The CDR3 DNA reads as TGTGCCAGCAGCGGCGGGTCGACTGGAAACACCATATATTTT.

The genes are TRBV4-2 and TRBJ2-1; 10 bases line up with TRBD2. There are 15 residues in the CDR3. J was trimmed by 4 bases and V by 6 bases; bases with no gene match: 6. Germline CDR1 reads LGHNA; CDR2 reads YNFKEQ. CDR3 nucleotides: TGTGCCAGCAGAGATAGCGGGGGGCCTTACAATGAGCAGTTCTTC. It specifies CASRDSGGPYNEQFF.

The rearrangement links TRBV7-2 to TRBJ2-5, with D possibly being TRBD2 (6 bases). Looked up from germline, CDR1 is SGHTA and CDR2 is FQGNSA. This CDR3 contains 12 residues. Trimming removed 9 bases at V and 5 bases at J, with 13 bases between. CDR3 sequence: CASSGGGETQYF. The CDR3 nucleotides are TGTGCCAGTAGCGGAGGAGGGGAGACCCAGTACTTC.

V gene TRBV28 combines with J gene TRBJ2-6, with D perhaps matching TRBD2 (5 bases). Germline V gene data show CDR1 as MDHEN and CDR2 as SYDVKM. Trimming left V 4 bases short and J 3 bases short, with 13 bases between. This CDR3 has 16 amino acids. The CDR3 DNA sequence: TGTGCCAGCAGTTCACTGAGAGGGCTTGGGGCCAACGTCCTGACTTTC. Amino acid sequence: CASSSLRGLGANVLTF.

DNA for the CDR3: TGCGCCAGCAGCTCACAACAGATCATGGCCAGCTCTTTCTATGGCTACACCTTC. Translation gives CASSSQQIMASSFYGYTF. This chain joins TRBV4-1 and TRBJ1-2; D gene uncertain. The V and J ends lost 5 bases and 4 bases respectively, with 26 bases between them. This CDR3 is 18 amino acids long. Germline CDR1 and CDR2: MGHRA and YSYEKL.

This chain joins TRBV11-2 and TRBJ2-5; D perhaps matches TRBD1 (5 bases). The CDR3 is 15 amino acids. The germline gives CDR1 SGHAT, CDR2 FQNNGV. V was shortened by 1 base and J by 5 bases, with 14 bases between the two germline ends. The chain's CDR3 is CASSLGLGASETQYF. In nucleotides, the CDR3 is TGTGCCAGCAGCTTAGGGCTAGGGGCATCGGAGACCCAGTACTTC.

This clone has a single count. J is TRBJ1-5 and V is TRBV6-1; D is perhaps TRBD1 (6 bases). The CDR3 covers 14 residues. Germline CDR1 reads MNHNS; CDR2 reads SASEGT. The ends were cut back, 2 bases at V and 3 bases at J, with 8 bases in the middle. DNA of the CDR3: TGTGCCAGCAGTGAAAACAGGGTCAATCAGCCCCAGCATTTT. Translation: CASSENRVNQPQHF.

The chain recombines TRBV6-4 with TRBJ2-1; 8 nucleotides agree with TRBD1. There are 17 residues in the CDR3. V lost 2 bases, J lost 2 bases, and 8 bases stayed unmatched. The germline gives CDR1 MRHNA, CDR2 SNTAGT. The CDR3: CASSDPRTGRTYNEQFF. The CDR3 nucleotides read TGTGCCAGCAGTGACCCTAGGACAGGGAGGACCTACAATGAGCAGTTCTTC.

As for this clone: The same CDR3 also results from other DNA sequences found in this sample. The chain recombines TRBV9 with TRBJ1-2; 9 nucleotides line up with TRBD1. Germline CDR1 and CDR2: SGDLS and YYNGEE. J lost 3 bases, V lost 0 bases, and 0 bases had no gene match. The CDR3 is 14 amino acids. The CDR3 region has the DNA TGTGCCAGCAGCGTAGGACAGGGGGACTATGGCTACACCTTC. This translates into CASSVGQGDYGYTF.

In this sample, this clone turned up once. This chain links TRBV13 with TRBJ1-1; the match to TRBD1 covers 9 bases. This CDR3 has 18 amino acids. V lost 6 bases to trimming and J lost 1 base; unmatched junction nucleotides: 15. Germline CDR1 and CDR2: PRHDT and FYEKMQ (reference sequence). The CDR3 region has the DNA TGTGCCAGCAGACCGGGGACAGGGAAAGGGGAGGAGAACACTGAAGCTTTCTTT. It specifies CASRPGTGKGEENTEAFF.

This clone appeared a single time. The V and J genes are TRBV29-1 and TRBJ2-3, with TRBD2 matching 14 bases. The CDR3 has 16 amino acids. CDR1 and CDR2 from the germline V gene are SQVTM and ANQGSEA. V shed 0 bases, J shed 4 bases, and the junction held 3 bases outside the gene matches. CDR3 residues: CSVEDLGLAGADTQYF. The CDR3 DNA is TGCAGCGTTGAAGATCTGGGACTAGCGGGAGCAGATACGCAGTATTTT.

This clone appeared a few times. The chain links TRBV5-8 to TRBJ1-5; 9 nucleotides agree with TRBD1. Germline V gene lookup returns CDR1 SGHTS and CDR2 YDEGEE. The V segment lost 1 base and the J segment 4 bases; nucleotides outside the gene matches: 3. This CDR3 comprises 15 residues. CDR3 region: CASSLLQGANQPQHF. For the CDR3, the DNA is TGTGCCAGCAGCTTGTTACAGGGGGCGAATCAGCCCCAGCATTTT.

The genes are TRBV13 and TRBJ1-5, with D perhaps matching TRBD1 (6 bases). Trimming removed 5 bases at V and 9 bases at J, with 14 bases between. Germline-derived CDR1 and CDR2 are PRHDT and FYEKMQ (reference sequence). The length of the CDR3 is 13 residues. The DNA for the CDR3 is TGTGCCAGCAGCGCAGGGGAGATTGGGCCCCAGCATTTT. This codes for CASSAGEIGPQHF. Full variable domain (missing parts from reference TRBV13 and TRBJ1-5): AAGVIQSPRHLIKEKRETATLKCYPIPRHDTVYWYQQGPGQDPQFLISFYEKMQSDKGSIPDRFSAQQFSDYHSELNMSSLELGDSALYFCASSAGEIGPQHFGDGTRLSIL.

V and J are TRBV4-1 and TRBJ2-1; 10 bases are a match to TRBD2. The germline CDR1 and CDR2 sequences are MGHRA and YSYEKL. This CDR3 spans 18 amino acids. V lost 0 bases to trimming and J lost 7 bases; unmatched junction nucleotides: 12. In DNA, the CDR3 is TGCGCCAGCAGCCAAGACGGGGTAGGACTAGCGGTATTGAATGAGCAGTTCTTC. Translation: CASSQDGVGLAVLNEQFF.

The chain has TRBV2 and TRBJ1-1; TRBD1 aligns across 9 bases. The J segment lost 6 bases and the V segment lost 6 bases, leaving 5 bases of the junction unmatched. The CDR3 covers 13 residues. The germline CDR1 and CDR2 sequences are SNHLY and FYNNEI. The CDR3 nucleotides read TGTGCCAGCAGGGGGGACAGGGTCTCTGAAGCTTTCTTT. Translating it yields CASRGDRVSEAFF.

The chain recombines TRBV15 with TRBJ2-1; TRBD2 might be the D (6 bases). V shed 4 bases and J shed 6 bases, with 16 bases lying between them. There are 15 residues in the CDR3. Per germline, CDR1 LNHNV and CDR2 YYDKDF (reference sequence). In nucleotides, the CDR3 is TGTGCCACCAGCATCCGGGACTCGCCAGCCAATGAGCAGTTCTTC. This gives the protein CATSIRDSPANEQFF.

The V call is TRBV27, the J call TRBJ1-5; 10 nucleotides line up with TRBD1. In germline, CDR1 is MNHEY, CDR2 SMNVEV (reference sequence). CDR3 length equals 16 residues. V shed 5 bases, J shed 3 bases, and the junction held 7 bases outside the gene matches. The CDR3 region has the DNA TGTGCCAGCAGTCGGACAGGGGGGGGACCCAATCAGCCCCAGCATTTT. Translating gives CASSRTGGGPNQPQHF.